This T cell receptor beta chain came from a study of T cell responses to AZD1222 COVID-19 vaccine. The data were produced by immunoSEQ multiplex PCR, yet TCRdb's version contains in-frame clones alone and is incomplete. In the table there are 140,000 to 150,000 clones, 70% to 90% of which are singletons. Germline V gene lookup returns CDR1 KGHDR and CDR2 SFDVKD. The CDR3 is 13 amino acids. V was trimmed by 9 bases and J by 4 bases, leaving 14 bases between them. The chain couples TRBV24-1 to TRBJ1-2; a possible D gene is TRBD1 (5 bases). The sequence came from an adult in good health. Source: peripheral blood, taken on day 0 of AZD1222 vaccination. CDR3 protein: CATRSERGYGYTF. The DNA for the CDR3 is TGTGCCACCCGGTCGGAGAGGGGCTATGGCTACACCTTC.